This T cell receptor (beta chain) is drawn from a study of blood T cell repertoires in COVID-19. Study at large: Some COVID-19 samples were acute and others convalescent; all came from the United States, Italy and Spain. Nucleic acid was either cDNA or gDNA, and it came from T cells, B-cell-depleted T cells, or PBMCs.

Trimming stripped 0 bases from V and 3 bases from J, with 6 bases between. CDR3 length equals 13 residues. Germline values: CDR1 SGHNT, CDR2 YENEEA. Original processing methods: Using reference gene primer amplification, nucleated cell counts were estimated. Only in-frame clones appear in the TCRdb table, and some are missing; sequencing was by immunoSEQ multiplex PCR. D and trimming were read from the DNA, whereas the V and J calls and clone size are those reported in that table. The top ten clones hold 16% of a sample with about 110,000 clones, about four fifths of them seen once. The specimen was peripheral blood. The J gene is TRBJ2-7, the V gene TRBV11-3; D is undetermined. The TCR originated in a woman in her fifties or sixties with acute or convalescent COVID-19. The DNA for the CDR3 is TGTGCCAGCAGCTTAGAGCAGAACTACGAGCAGTACTTC. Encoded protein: CASSLEQNYEQYF. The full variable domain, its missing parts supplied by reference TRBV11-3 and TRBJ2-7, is EAGVVQSPRYKIIEKKQPVAFWCNPISGHNTLYWYLQNLGQGPELLIRYENEEAVDDSQLPKDRFSAERLKGVDSTLKIQPAELGDSAVYLCASSLEQNYEQYFGPGTRLTVT.